A single sample gave rise to the 20 T cell receptor beta chains below, sequenced in a study of blood T cell repertoires in COVID-19. Data came from immunoSEQ multiplex PCR; TCRdb stores just in-frame clones and leaves some out. The table has about 240,000 clones, more than 85% seen once. Specimen: peripheral blood. The source is a woman aged 70 to 79 with active or convalescent COVID-19.

As concerns this clone: Other nucleotide sequences in the sample specify the same CDR3. The chain recombines TRBV9 with TRBJ2-7; 9 bases align to TRBD1. Per germline, CDR1 SGDLS and CDR2 YYNGEE. V gave up 0 bases and J gave up 3 bases; unmatched junction bases: 1. The CDR3 loop spans 14 amino acids. This CDR3 reads CASSVGDRDYEQYF. DNA for the CDR3: TGTGCCAGCAGCGTAGGGGACAGGGACTACGAGCAGTACTTC. Drawing the rest from reference TRBV9 and TRBJ2-7, the complete variable domain is DSGVTQTPKHLITATGQRVTLRCSPRSGDLSVYWYQQSLDQGLQFLIQYYNGEERAKGNILERFSAQQFPDLHSELNLSSLELGDSALYFCASSVGDRDYEQYFGPGTRLTVT.

The V and J genes are TRBV3-1 (or the pseudogene TRBV3-2) and TRBJ2-1; possible D gene TRBD2, 6 bases. This CDR3 has 12 residues. Germline CDR1 LGHDT, CDR2 YNNKEL (reference sequence). V lost 4 bases and J 5 bases, leaving 6 bases between the germline ends. The CDR3 is CASSRGDNEQFF. The CDR3, as DNA: TGTGCCAGCAGCCGGGGGGACAATGAGCAGTTCTTC.

The J gene is TRBJ2-3, the V gene TRBV27; the D is unclear. The V gene's germline CDR1 is MNHEY and CDR2 SMNVEV (reference sequence). The CDR3 runs to 13 residues. V lost 8 bases to trimming and J lost 2 bases, with 11 bases between them. CDR3: CASLSYLTDTQYF. The CDR3 DNA sequence: TGTGCCAGCTTGAGCTACCTCACAGATACGCAGTATTTT.

The V and J genes are TRBV11-3 and TRBJ2-5; 7 positions match TRBD2. The germline gives CDR1 SGHNT, CDR2 YENEEA. The CDR3 spans 16 residues. The V segment lost 1 base and the J segment 1 base; nucleotides outside the gene matches: 6. The DNA for the CDR3 is TGTGCCAGCAGCTTAGGAAGCGGGGATTCCCAAGAGACCCAGTACTTC. Protein sequence: CASSLGSGDSQETQYF.

The table lists this clone with a few counts. CDR3 nucleotides: TGCGCCAGCAGCCACCCCGGGAGGGAGCAGTACTTC. It yields the protein CASSHPGREQYF. The V and J genes are TRBV4-3 and TRBJ2-7; 7 nucleotides align to TRBD2. The germline gives CDR1 LGHNA, CDR2 YSLEER. The CDR3 sequence is 12 residues long. V lost 3 bases and J lost 7; bases outside the gene matches: 3.

The rearrangement joins TRBV6-2 or TRBV6-3 to TRBJ2-7, with 7 bases lining up with TRBD1. Losses at the gene ends were 0 bases for V and 5 bases for J; bases not matched to a gene: 4. The CDR3 sequence is 14 residues long. Germline CDR1 is MNHEY and CDR2 is SVGEGT. For the CDR3, the DNA is TGTGCCAGCAGTTACTCGGCTACAGGGGACGAGCAGTACTTC. Encoded protein: CASSYSATGDEQYF.

CDR3: CASTDMTGDSYGYTF. The CDR3 nucleotides are TGCGCCAGCACCGACATGACAGGGGACAGCTATGGCTACACCTTC. The gene calls are TRBV5-1 and TRBJ1-2; 8 nucleotides agree with TRBD1. The CDR3 sequence is 15 residues long. CDR1 and CDR2 from the germline V gene are SGHRS and YFSETQ. J lost 4 bases, V lost 6 bases, and 11 bases had no gene match.

The genes are TRBV6-2 or TRBV6-3 and TRBJ2-5, with 8 bases lining up with TRBD2. The J segment lost 3 bases and the V segment lost 5 bases, leaving 8 bases of the junction unmatched. Germline assignment: CDR1 MNHEY and CDR2 SVGEGT. The CDR3 contains 15 residues. The CDR3 DNA follows: TGTGCCAGCAGTCCCAGAGGAGCGGGGGAAGAGACCCAGTACTTC. Amino acids: CASSPRGAGEETQYF.

The chain is built from TRBV18 and TRBJ2-5, with TRBD1 matching 8 bases. The ends lost 3 bases at V and 5 bases at J; junction bases unmatched: 17. The CDR3 covers 18 residues. Germline CDR1 and CDR2: KGHSH and LQKENI. This chain's CDR3 is CASSPSGGSTGAGETQYF. The CDR3 DNA reads as TGTGCCAGCTCACCTTCCGGTGGATCGACAGGGGCAGGGGAGACCCAGTACTTC.

This sequence joins TRBV19 and TRBJ1-5; tentative D call: TRBD1 (6 bases). Deletions cut 5 bases from V and 10 bases from J, with 21 bases between. Per germline, CDR1 LNHDA and CDR2 SQIVND (reference sequence). The CDR3 spans 15 residues. Here the CDR3 DNA reads TGTGCCAGTAGTGGCTTAGACAGGTCTGTTGGACCCCAGCATTTT. Its protein product is CASSGLDRSVGPQHF.

This clone came up a few times. The CDR3: CASSVGDRPGYTF. CDR3 bases: TGTGCCAGCAGCGTAGGTGACAGGCCTGGCTACACCTTC. The chain employs TRBV9 and TRBJ1-2; TRBD1 is a possible D gene (6 bases). The CDR3 loop spans 13 amino acids. Germline-derived CDR1 and CDR2 are SGDLS and YYNGEE. Trimming removed 0 bases from V and 7 bases from J, with 10 bases in between.

CDR3 sequence: CASSRGTGDANTIYF. Written as DNA, the CDR3 is TGTGCCAGCAGCCGCGGGACAGGGGATGCAAACACCATATATTTT. The chain links TRBV5-6 to TRBJ1-3, with TRBD1 identical over 10 bases. CDR1 and CDR2 from the germline V gene are SGHDT and YYEEEE. This CDR3 is built from 15 residues. Trimming removed 4 bases from V and 6 bases from J; junction bases left unmatched: 7.

The gene calls are TRBV24-1 and TRBJ1-5, with D uncertain. The germline V gene encodes CDR1 KGHDR and CDR2 SFDVKD. The germline V and J ends were trimmed by 3 bases and 4 bases, with 9 bases remaining between them. The CDR3 sequence is 14 residues long. CDR3: CATSDGRVNQPQHF. The CDR3, as DNA: TGTGCCACCAGTGATGGGAGGGTAAATCAGCCCCAGCATTTT.

The chain recombines TRBV4-3 with TRBJ2-3; D unclear. Germline lookup yields CDR1 LGHNA and CDR2 YSLEER. The ends were cut back, 2 bases at V and 2 bases at J, with 5 bases in the middle. This CDR3 has 13 residues. CDR3: CASSQLLTDTQYF. CDR3 sequence (DNA): TGCGCCAGCAGCCAACTCCTCACAGATACGCAGTATTTT.

This rearrangement joins TRBV5-1 to TRBJ1-4, with 9 nucleotides matching TRBD1. Germline V gene data show CDR1 as SGHRS and CDR2 as YFSETQ. The CDR3 loop spans 14 amino acids. J gave up 8 bases and V 8 bases, and 10 bases lay outside the gene matches. The CDR3 region is CASGEQGAGEKLFF. CDR3 coding DNA: TGCGCCAGTGGGGAACAGGGGGCTGGAGAAAAACTGTTTTTT.

This chain joins TRBV6-2 or TRBV6-3 and TRBJ2-1; 7 positions match TRBD2. Germline CDR1 reads MNHEY; CDR2 reads SVGEGT. J lost 8 bases, V lost 4 bases, and 11 bases had no gene match. The CDR3 totals 15 residues. CDR3 loop: CASSLTRLADDEQFF. As DNA, the CDR3 is TGTGCCAGCAGTTTAACACGACTAGCTGACGATGAGCAGTTCTTC.

The rearrangement links TRBV19 to TRBJ1-1; TRBD1 is a possible D gene (5 bases). The CDR3 consists of 15 residues. The germline V and J ends were trimmed by 6 bases and 4 bases, with 18 bases remaining between them. CDR1 is LNHDA, CDR2 SQIVND, per germline (reference sequence). CDR3 loop: CASRNSQVWVTEAFF. The CDR3 DNA reads TGTGCCAGTAGAAACTCACAGGTGTGGGTCACTGAAGCTTTCTTT.

The V gene is TRBV18, the J gene TRBJ1-4, with 7 positions matching TRBD1. This CDR3 comprises 15 residues. V shed 3 bases and J 8 bases; nucleotides not matched to a gene: 9. From germline, CDR1 is KGHSH and CDR2 LQKENI. CDR3 coding DNA: TGTGCCAGCTCACCCGACAGGGATAATGGCGAAAAACTGTTTTTT. It codes for CASSPDRDNGEKLFF. The full variable domain, completed using reference TRBV18 and TRBJ1-4, is NAGVMQNPRHLVRRRGQEARLRCSPMKGHSHVYWYRQLPEEGLKFMVYLQKENIIDESGMPKERFSAEFPKEGPSILRIQQVVRGDSAAYFCASSPDRDNGEKLFFGSGTQLSVL.

This sequence joins TRBV6-1 and TRBJ2-7, with 8 positions matching TRBD1. The germline V gene has CDR1 MNHNS and CDR2 SASEGT. The CDR3 runs to 18 residues. The V gene end was trimmed by 4 bases and the J gene end by 5 bases; junction bases not matched to a gene: 19. CDR3 bases: TGTGCCAGCAGTGGGTTCAGAGGGGGACAGGATCTTCGGGACGAGCAGTACTTC. Translated, it gives CASSGFRGGQDLRDEQYF.

The CDR3 reads CSGKTGFGGNTIYF. The CDR3 DNA follows: TGCAGCGGAAAGACAGGGTTCGGTGGAAACACCATATATTTT. This sequence joins TRBV29-1 and TRBJ1-3, with 7 bases fitting TRBD1. The V gene's germline CDR1 is SQVTM and CDR2 ANQGSEA. Germline trimming cut 7 bases from V and 3 bases from J; bases unmatched to any gene: 9. There are 14 residues in the CDR3.